This T cell receptor (beta chain) was profiled in a study of blood T cells in healthy people across ages. Study summary: About one barcoded beta molecule per two T cells was the capture yield of template switching.

Findings and limits, study-wide: Investigators viewed diversity estimates from one million T cells as underestimates, the study reported.

A second roughly 6 to 12 cycle PCR used barcoded and J-beta primers. TCRdb reprocessed the 5' RACE reads via MiXCR and lists one record per CDR3 protein. The data contain over 600,000 distinct CDR3 sequences, 21% of them singletons. V lost 3 bases, J lost 1 base, and 5 bases stayed unmatched. The V gene's germline CDR1 is DFQATT and CDR2 SNEGSKA (reference sequence). The CDR3 runs to 14 residues. As concerns this clonotype: As yet, its antigen is unknown.

The rearrangement joins TRBV20-1 to TRBJ2-5; 7 bases fit TRBD2. The sequence came from a man between 70 and 80 years old in good health. Sequencing input: blood. CDR3 loop: CSASKASGQETQYF. CDR3 sequence (DNA): TGCAGTGCTAGTAAAGCTAGCGGCCAAGAGACCCAGTACTTC.